This T cell receptor beta chain was profiled in a study of cytomegalovirus exposure and HLA in healthy donors. Study-wide results and limits: Most TCR sequences proved rare, with some public TCRs found in many donors. According to a subsequent analysis, TCR clusters from the first cohort were inclined to appear together in the 110 or so validation repertoires.

Sequencing was performed with immunoSEQ multiplex PCR; in TCRdb, only in-frame clones are kept and a portion is missing. This table has 200,000 or so clones, around nine tenths appearing once. About this clone: What it binds is not known.

After removal of 2 bases from V and 7 bases from J, the junction contained 5 bases not matched to a gene. CDR3 length: 15 amino acids. Germline V lookup: CDR1 SNHLY, CDR2 FYNNEI. The TCR originated in a woman in her late teens or twenties in good health and CMV-seronegative. The sequencing sample was made of PBMCs. This chain joins TRBV2 and TRBJ2-1; 10 nucleotides line up with TRBD2. The CDR3 here is CASSERAGGENEQFF. CDR3 DNA sequence: TGTGCCAGCAGTGAACGAGCGGGAGGGGAAAATGAGCAGTTCTTC.